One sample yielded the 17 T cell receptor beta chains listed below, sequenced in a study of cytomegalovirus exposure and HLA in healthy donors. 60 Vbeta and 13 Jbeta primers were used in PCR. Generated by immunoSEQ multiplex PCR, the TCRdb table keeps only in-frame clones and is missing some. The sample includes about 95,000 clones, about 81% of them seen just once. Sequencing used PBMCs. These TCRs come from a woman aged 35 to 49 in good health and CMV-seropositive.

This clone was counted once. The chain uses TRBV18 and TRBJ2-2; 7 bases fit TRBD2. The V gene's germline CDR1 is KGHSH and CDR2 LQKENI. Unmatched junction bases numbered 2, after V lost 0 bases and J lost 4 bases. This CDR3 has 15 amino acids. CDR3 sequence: CASSPPSSGTGELFF. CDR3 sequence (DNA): TGTGCCAGCTCACCACCGTCTAGCGGCACCGGGGAGCTGTTTTTT.

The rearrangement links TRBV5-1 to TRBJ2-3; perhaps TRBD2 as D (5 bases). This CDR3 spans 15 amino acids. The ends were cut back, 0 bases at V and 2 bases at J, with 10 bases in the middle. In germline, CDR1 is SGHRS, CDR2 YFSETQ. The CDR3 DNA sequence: TGCGCCAGCAGCTTGGACGGGAATCCCACAGATACGCAGTATTTT. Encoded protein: CASSLDGNPTDTQYF.

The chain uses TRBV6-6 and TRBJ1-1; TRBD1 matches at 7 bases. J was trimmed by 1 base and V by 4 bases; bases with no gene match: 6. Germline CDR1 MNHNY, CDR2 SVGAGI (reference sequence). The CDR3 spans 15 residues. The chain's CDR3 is CASSLQGLTNTEAFF. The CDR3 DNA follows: TGTGCCAGCAGTTTACAGGGGCTGACGAACACTGAAGCTTTCTTT.

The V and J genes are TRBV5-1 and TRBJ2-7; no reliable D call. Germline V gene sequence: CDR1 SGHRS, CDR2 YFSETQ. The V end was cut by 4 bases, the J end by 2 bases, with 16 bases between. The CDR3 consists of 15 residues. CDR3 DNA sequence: TGCGCCAGCAGCCTGTTGGGCCGTCCGACCTACGAGCAGTACTTC. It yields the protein CASSLLGRPTYEQYF.

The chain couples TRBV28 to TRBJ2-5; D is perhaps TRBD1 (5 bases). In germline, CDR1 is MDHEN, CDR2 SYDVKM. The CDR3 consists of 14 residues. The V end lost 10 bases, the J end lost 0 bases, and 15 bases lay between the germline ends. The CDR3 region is CATVDSRYQETQYF. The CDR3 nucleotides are TGTGCCACCGTAGACAGCCGGTACCAAGAGACCCAGTACTTC.

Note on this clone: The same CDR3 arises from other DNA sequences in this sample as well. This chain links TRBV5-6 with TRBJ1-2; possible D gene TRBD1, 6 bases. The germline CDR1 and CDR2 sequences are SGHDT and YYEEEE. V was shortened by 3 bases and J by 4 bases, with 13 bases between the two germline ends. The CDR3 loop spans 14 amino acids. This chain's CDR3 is CASSSIGGGYGYTF. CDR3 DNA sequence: TGTGCCAGCAGCTCCATAGGGGGGGGCTATGGCTACACCTTC.

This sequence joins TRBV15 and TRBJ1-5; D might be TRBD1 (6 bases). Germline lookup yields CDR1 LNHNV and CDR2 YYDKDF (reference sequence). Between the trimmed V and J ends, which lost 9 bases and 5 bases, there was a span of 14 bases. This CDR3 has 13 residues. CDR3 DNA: TGTGCCACGGCAAGGGGGGGCGATCAGCCCCAGCATTTT. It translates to CATARGGDQPQHF.

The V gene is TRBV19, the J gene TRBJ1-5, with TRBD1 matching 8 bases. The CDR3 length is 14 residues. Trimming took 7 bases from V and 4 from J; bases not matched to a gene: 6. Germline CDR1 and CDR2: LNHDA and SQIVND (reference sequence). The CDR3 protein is CASTYRTGNQPQHF. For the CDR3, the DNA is TGTGCCAGTACGTATAGGACAGGGAATCAGCCCCAGCATTTT.

The CDR3 nucleotides read TGTGCCTGGAGTTCAACAGGGCCAGATACGCAGTATTTT. Encoded protein: CAWSSTGPDTQYF. V usage is TRBV30 and J usage is TRBJ2-3; tentative D call: TRBD1 (6 bases). The CDR3 runs 13 residues. CDR1 GTSNPN and CDR2 SVGIG come from the germline V gene (reference sequence). Between the trimmed V and J ends, which lost 2 bases and 4 bases, there was a span of 10 bases.

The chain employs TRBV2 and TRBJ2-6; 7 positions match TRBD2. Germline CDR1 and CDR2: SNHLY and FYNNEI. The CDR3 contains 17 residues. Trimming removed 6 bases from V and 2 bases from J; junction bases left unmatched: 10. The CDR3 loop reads CASRQRDYIAGANVLTF. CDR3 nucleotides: TGTGCCAGCAGACAACGGGACTATATAGCTGGGGCCAACGTCCTGACTTTC.

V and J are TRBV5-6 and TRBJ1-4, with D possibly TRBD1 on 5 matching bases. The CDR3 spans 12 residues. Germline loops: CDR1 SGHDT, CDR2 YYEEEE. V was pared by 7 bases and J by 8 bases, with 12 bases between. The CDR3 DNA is TGTGCCAGCTCCTTGGGGCAGGAAAAACTGTTTTTT. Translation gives CASSLGQEKLFF.

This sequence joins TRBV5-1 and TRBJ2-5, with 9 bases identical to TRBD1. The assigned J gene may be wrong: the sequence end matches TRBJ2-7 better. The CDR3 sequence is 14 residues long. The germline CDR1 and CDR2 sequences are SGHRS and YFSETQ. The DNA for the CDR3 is TGCGCCAGCAGCTCTGGACAGGGGTGGGACGAGCAGTACTTC. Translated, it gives CASSSGQGWDEQYF.

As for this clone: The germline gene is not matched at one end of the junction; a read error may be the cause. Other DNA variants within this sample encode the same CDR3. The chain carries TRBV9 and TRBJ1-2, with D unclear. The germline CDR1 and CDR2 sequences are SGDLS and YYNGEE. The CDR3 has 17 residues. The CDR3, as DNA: TGCGCCAGCAGCGCCTTCTGGAGTGTTATTCTCCCCTATGGCTACACCTTC. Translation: CASSAFWSVILPYGYTF.

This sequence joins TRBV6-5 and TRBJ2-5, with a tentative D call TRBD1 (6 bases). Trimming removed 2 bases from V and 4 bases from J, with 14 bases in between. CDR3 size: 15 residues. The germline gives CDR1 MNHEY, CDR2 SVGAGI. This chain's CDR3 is CASSYRTVVVETQYF. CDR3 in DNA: TGTGCCAGCAGTTACCGGACAGTGGTTGTAGAGACCCAGTACTTC.

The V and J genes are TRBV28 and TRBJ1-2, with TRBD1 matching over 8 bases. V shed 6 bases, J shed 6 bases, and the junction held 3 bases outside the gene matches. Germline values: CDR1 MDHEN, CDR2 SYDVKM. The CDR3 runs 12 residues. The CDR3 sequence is CASRDRDDGYTF. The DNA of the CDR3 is TGTGCCAGCAGGGACAGGGATGATGGCTACACCTTC.

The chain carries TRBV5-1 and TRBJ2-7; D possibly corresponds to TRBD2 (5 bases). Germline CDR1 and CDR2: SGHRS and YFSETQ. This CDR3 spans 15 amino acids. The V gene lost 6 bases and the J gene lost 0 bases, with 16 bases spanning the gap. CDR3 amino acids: CASNFGELSSYEQYF. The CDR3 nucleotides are TGCGCCAGCAACTTTGGGGAGTTAAGCTCCTACGAGCAGTACTTC.

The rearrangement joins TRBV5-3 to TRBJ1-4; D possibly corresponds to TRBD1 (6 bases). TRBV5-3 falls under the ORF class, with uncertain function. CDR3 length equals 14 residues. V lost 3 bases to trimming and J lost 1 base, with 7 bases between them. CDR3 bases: TGTGCCAGAAGCTCCAGGGGAACTAATGAAAAACTGTTTTTT. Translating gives CARSSRGTNEKLFF.